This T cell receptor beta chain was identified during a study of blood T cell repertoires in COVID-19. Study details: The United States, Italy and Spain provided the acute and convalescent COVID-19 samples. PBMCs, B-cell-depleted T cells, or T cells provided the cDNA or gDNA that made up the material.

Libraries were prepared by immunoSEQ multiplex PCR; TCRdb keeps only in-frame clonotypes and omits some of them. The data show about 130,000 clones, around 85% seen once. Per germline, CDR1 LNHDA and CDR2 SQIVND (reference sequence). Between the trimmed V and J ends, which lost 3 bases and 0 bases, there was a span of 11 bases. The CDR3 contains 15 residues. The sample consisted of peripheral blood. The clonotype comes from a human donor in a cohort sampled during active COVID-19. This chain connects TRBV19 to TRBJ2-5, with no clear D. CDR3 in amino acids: CASSIWNRDQETQYF. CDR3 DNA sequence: TGTGCCAGTAGTATTTGGAACAGAGACCAAGAGACCCAGTACTTC.